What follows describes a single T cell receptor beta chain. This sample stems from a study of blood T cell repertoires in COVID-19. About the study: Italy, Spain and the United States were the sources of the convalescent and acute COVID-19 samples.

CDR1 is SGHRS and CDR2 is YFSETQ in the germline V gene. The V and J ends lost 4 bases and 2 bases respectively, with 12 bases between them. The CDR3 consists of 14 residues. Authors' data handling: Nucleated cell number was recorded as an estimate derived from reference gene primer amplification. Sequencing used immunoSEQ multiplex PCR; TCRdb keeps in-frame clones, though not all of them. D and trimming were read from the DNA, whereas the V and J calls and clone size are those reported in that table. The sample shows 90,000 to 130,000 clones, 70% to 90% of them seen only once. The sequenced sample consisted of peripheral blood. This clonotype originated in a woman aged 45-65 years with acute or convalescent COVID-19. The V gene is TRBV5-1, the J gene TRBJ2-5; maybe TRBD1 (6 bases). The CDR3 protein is CASSIGTLQETQYF. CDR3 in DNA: TGCGCCAGCAGCATAGGGACACTTCAAGAGACCCAGTACTTC.